This T cell receptor (beta chain) was sequenced for a study of T cells in Graves' hyperthyroidism and ophthalmopathy. The CDR3 is 15 amino acids. V was cut by 8 bases and J by 0 bases, with 16 bases left in between. CDR1 and CDR2 (germline): MNHEY, SVGEGT. The study included ophthalmopathy patients with Clinical Activity Score at least 3, NOSPECS grade at least 4 and duration under 3 months. TCR beta CDR3 regions were amplified from RNA. In the first-round RT-PCR of the TCR CDR3, the HTBI primer set was used. In TCRdb, the multiplex PCR reads were re-called with MiXCR into one record per CDR3 protein. The sample carries approximately 520,000 distinct CDR3 sequences, 24% recorded once. This clonotype was observed many times.

The specimen was blood. V usage is TRBV6-2 or TRBV6-3 and J usage is TRBJ1-1; D call uncertain. The TCR originated in a woman aged 30 to 39 with Graves' ophthalmopathy. CDR3: CASGEFTYMNTEAFF. The CDR3 coding sequence is TGTGCCAGCGGTGAATTCACCTACATGAACACTGAAGCTTTCTTT.